This is a list of T cell receptor beta chains from one sample in a study of T cell responses to AZD1222 COVID-19 vaccine. TCRdb keeps only in-frame clones here, not all; method: immunoSEQ multiplex PCR. The table lists roughly 130,000 clones, more than 90% of them singletons. The material was peripheral blood, obtained 28 days after the second AZD1222 dose. These receptors originate from an adult who received the AZD1222 COVID-19 vaccine. Both conserved end residues are part of each CDR3.

j_call v_call cdr3_aa
TRBJ2-7 TRBV13 CASSPGTSIYEQYF
TRBJ2-2 TRBV2 CASSRLAGENTGELFF
TRBJ1-6 TRBV10-3 CAISELGGESPLHF
TRBJ2-7 TRBV27 CASSPPPGNLVSYEQYF
TRBJ1-2 TRBV23-1 CASSHRTGPNYGYTF
TRBJ1-6 TRBV7-2 CASSLVPGHDVPLHF
TRBJ1-2 TRBV20-1 CSASHRVNYGYTF
TRBJ2-2 TRBV2 CASNFRLAGGTNTGELFF
TRBJ2-7 TRBV7-2 CASSLGLGVRSYEQYF
TRBJ1-1 TRBV7-2 CASSLRVGATEAFF
TRBJ1-4 TRBV4-3 CASSQDSGVDEKLFF
TRBJ2-7 TRBV6-2/TRBV6-3 CASSSGPAWAYEQYF
TRBJ2-1 TRBV6-4 CASSEGLPGYNEQFF
TRBJ1-1 TRBV11-1 CASSLVGTEAFF
TRBJ1-6 TRBV7-2 CASSSLPGRNSPLHF
TRBJ1-3 TRBV5-1 CASSFTGNSGNTIYF
TRBJ1-2 TRBV28 CASSVSQRGYTF
TRBJ1-6 TRBV28 CASSKGTGPITHF
TRBJ2-3 TRBV11-2 CASSWLAGGPDTQYF
TRBJ2-1 TRBV6-5 CASRPGQGSDEQFF
TRBJ1-6 TRBV27 CASSMDRPLPYNSPLHF
TRBJ2-5 TRBV11-2 CASSPNRGPRNF
TRBJ1-1 TRBV6-2/TRBV6-3 CASSRRGRIEGMNTEAFF
TRBJ2-3 TRBV4-2 CASSQVLGPTDTQYF
TRBJ1-4 TRBV20-1 CSASSSGKLFF
TRBJ1-2 TRBV6-5 CASSYDKNYGYTF
TRBJ2-1 TRBV2 CASSEARTDYNEQFF
TRBJ1-1 TRBV12-3/TRBV12-4 CASRTTGRPEAFF
TRBJ1-1 TRBV29-1 CSAAGRVVNTEAFF
TRBJ2-2 TRBV29-1 CSVEPGAGELFF
TRBJ1-5 TRBV28 CASSRDANQPQHF
TRBJ2-2 TRBV15 CATSRDRDSTGELFF